Below are 27 T cell receptor beta chains sequenced from a single sample in a study of OX40 agonist ivuxolimab in advanced cancers. TCRdb's copy holds only in-frame clones and misses some; the assay was immunoSEQ multiplex PCR. The sample shows 50,000 to 65,000 clones, 82% of them seen only once. Sequenced material: CD4+ or CD8+ T cells sorted from blood, taken in a trial of the OX40 agonist ivuxolimab. The receptors were gathered from an adult with an advanced solid tumor such as melanoma, head and neck, liver or kidney cancer.

The chain couples TRBV19 to TRBJ1-1; D gene uncertain. The germline V and J ends were trimmed by 5 bases and 0 bases, with 22 bases remaining between them. This CDR3 region has 18 residues. Germline V gene data show CDR1 as LNHDA and CDR2 as SQIVND (reference sequence). CDR3 in amino acids: CASSYSQRGRSVNTEAFF. The CDR3 nucleotides read TGTGCCAGTAGTTACTCCCAGAGAGGGAGGTCCGTGAACACTGAAGCTTTCTTT.

The chain employs TRBV29-1 and TRBJ1-5; unclear D gene. Germline lookup yields CDR1 SQVTM and CDR2 ANQGSEA. V dropped 4 bases and J dropped 2 bases, with 12 bases sitting between them. This CDR3 spans 14 amino acids. The CDR3 sequence: CSVGSDFGNQPQHF. CDR3 bases: TGCAGCGTTGGCTCAGATTTTGGCAATCAGCCCCAGCATTTT.

The CDR3 region is CASSSGLAGTYEQYF. The CDR3, as DNA: TGTGCCAGCAGCTCAGGCCTAGCGGGGACATACGAGCAGTACTTC. The chain is built from TRBV9 and TRBJ2-7; 9 positions match TRBD2. Germline V lookup: CDR1 SGDLS, CDR2 YYNGEE. This CDR3 is built from 15 residues. Trimming at V came to 4 bases and at J to 4 bases, leaving 9 bases not matched to a gene.

There are a few counts of this clone. The V gene is TRBV19, the J gene TRBJ2-5, with a possible D match to TRBD1 (6 bases). Germline-derived CDR1 and CDR2 are LNHDA and SQIVND (reference sequence). Deletions cut 3 bases from V and 2 bases from J, with 13 bases between. The CDR3 covers 15 residues. This chain's CDR3 is CASSMGLRGQETQYF. DNA for the CDR3: TGTGCCAGTAGTATGGGTTTGAGGGGGCAAGAGACCCAGTACTTC.

The chain has TRBV7-8 and TRBJ1-1, with D uncertain. The CDR3 is 17 amino acids. V was pared by 0 bases and J by 0 bases, with 14 bases between. Germline V lookup: CDR1 SGHVS, CDR2 FQNEAQ. CDR3 coding DNA: TGTGCCAGCAGCTTAGCAGGCAGGCTTTTCATGAACACTGAAGCTTTCTTT. This gives the protein CASSLAGRLFMNTEAFF.

Relative to its sample, this clone is medium-sized. The chain has TRBV5-5 and TRBJ2-7, with 7 bases lining up with TRBD2. Germline V lookup: CDR1 SGHKS, CDR2 YYEKEE (reference sequence). V gave up 6 bases and J gave up 6 bases; unmatched junction bases: 9. The CDR3 is 13 amino acids. The CDR3 loop reads CASNVGEGLEQYF. The CDR3 DNA reads as TGTGCCAGCAACGTAGGGGAGGGGCTCGAGCAGTACTTC.

The chain is built from TRBV5-1 and TRBJ2-1; 11 bases match TRBD2. After removal of 4 bases from V and 9 bases from J, the junction contained 6 bases not matched to a gene. The germline V gene has CDR1 SGHRS and CDR2 YFSETQ. The CDR3 runs to 14 residues. Here the CDR3 reads CASSPGTSGGEQFF. CDR3 in DNA: TGCGCCAGCAGCCCAGGGACTAGCGGTGGTGAGCAGTTCTTC. The full variable domain, in which reference TRBV5-1 and TRBJ2-1 provide the parts outside the CDR3, is KAGVTQTPRYLIKTRGQQVTLSCSPISGHRSVSWYQQTPGQGLQFLFEYFSETQRNKGNFPGRFSGRQFSNSRSEMNVSTLELGDSALYLCASSPGTSGGEQFFGPGTRLTVL.

This clone was observed a single time. The rearrangement joins TRBV10-3 to TRBJ2-5; D is perhaps TRBD2 (7 bases). Trimming took 5 bases from V and 13 from J, leaving 23 bases between them. CDR1 and CDR2 from the germline V gene are ENHRY and SYGVKD. The CDR3 loop spans 14 amino acids. CDR3 in amino acids: CAISTHEAGAGRYF. CDR3 in DNA: TGTGCCATCAGTACCCACGAGGCGGGGGCCGGACGGTACTTC.

V and J are TRBV2 and TRBJ2-1; unclear D gene. Trimming removed 5 bases from V and 7 bases from J, with 9 bases in between. CDR1 is SNHLY, CDR2 FYNNEI, per germline. There are 12 residues in the CDR3. The CDR3 is CASSQLRNEQFF. CDR3 DNA sequence: TGTGCCAGCAGTCAACTAAGGAATGAGCAGTTCTTC.

This chain uses TRBV2 with TRBJ2-5; TRBD2 matches 11 bases. Trimming took 11 bases from V and 1 from J; bases not matched to a gene: 3. The CDR3 extends over 13 amino acids. Germline assignment: CDR1 SNHLY and CDR2 FYNNEI. The CDR3 loop reads CAGTSGFQETQYF. DNA for the CDR3: TGTGCCGGGACTAGCGGATTCCAAGAGACCCAGTACTTC.

There are a few counts of this clone. V is TRBV10-3 and J is TRBJ2-7, with 7 bases identical to TRBD1. The CDR3 length is 13 residues. From germline, CDR1 is ENHRY and CDR2 SYGVKD. Trimming at V came to 10 bases and at J to 5 bases, leaving 11 bases not matched to a gene. Here the CDR3 DNA reads TGTGCCACCCGAACGGGACAGACGAACGAGCAGTACTTC. Translating gives CATRTGQTNEQYF.

The chain recombines TRBV7-2 with TRBJ2-2, with D possibly TRBD2 on 5 matching bases. The germline CDR1 and CDR2 sequences are SGHTA and FQGNSA. The V gene lost 4 bases and the J gene lost 1 base, with 16 bases spanning the gap. The CDR3 loop spans 17 amino acids. CDR3 sequence: CASSSLMSGMNTGELFF. In DNA, the CDR3 is TGTGCCAGCAGCTCCCTTATGAGCGGTATGAACACCGGGGAGCTGTTTTTT.

V gene TRBV18 combines with J gene TRBJ1-2; maybe TRBD1 (6 bases). The V end was cut by 2 bases, the J end by 8 bases, with 21 bases between. Germline values: CDR1 KGHSH, CDR2 LQKENI. This CDR3 is built from 16 residues. The CDR3 loop is CASSPTPGTHPGGYTF. CDR3 nucleotides: TGTGCCAGCTCACCAACCCCTGGGACACACCCAGGCGGCTACACCTTC.

The chain uses TRBV19 and TRBJ2-3; D is unclear. V dropped 4 bases and J dropped 8 bases, with 13 bases sitting between them. There are 13 residues in the CDR3. Germline assignment: CDR1 LNHDA and CDR2 SQIVND (reference sequence). The CDR3 is CASSRTTWSTQYF. Written as DNA, the CDR3 is TGTGCCAGTAGTAGGACCACTTGGTCTACGCAGTATTTT.

The gene calls are TRBV19 and TRBJ2-6; perhaps TRBD2 as D (5 bases). The ends were cut back, 5 bases at V and 3 bases at J, with 11 bases in the middle. This CDR3 has 15 amino acids. Germline V gives CDR1 LNHDA, CDR2 SQIVND (reference sequence). CDR3 nucleotides: TGTGCCAGTAGTCCGGACCGGGGTGGGGCCAACGTCCTGACTTTC. As protein: CASSPDRGGANVLTF.

The chain carries TRBV5-1 and TRBJ1-1; 8 nucleotides agree with TRBD1. Germline V CDR1 and CDR2: SGHRS, YFSETQ. This CDR3 contains 15 residues. After removal of 1 base from V and 1 base from J, the junction contained 3 bases not matched to a gene. CDR3 amino acids: CASSLLGQGNTEAFF. The CDR3 DNA sequence: TGCGCCAGCAGCTTGCTCGGACAGGGGAACACTGAAGCTTTCTTT. Drawing the rest from reference TRBV5-1 and TRBJ1-1, the complete variable domain is KAGVTQTPRYLIKTRGQQVTLSCSPISGHRSVSWYQQTPGQGLQFLFEYFSETQRNKGNFPGRFSGRQFSNSRSEMNVSTLELGDSALYLCASSLLGQGNTEAFFGQGTRLTVV.

This chain uses TRBV19 with TRBJ2-1, with 7 bases aligning to TRBD1. CDR1 LNHDA and CDR2 SQIVND come from the germline V gene (reference sequence). This CDR3 comprises 15 residues. V lost 6 bases and J lost 1; bases outside the gene matches: 6. CDR3 region: CASSFDRVSYNEQFF. DNA for the CDR3: TGTGCCAGTAGCTTCGACAGGGTATCCTACAATGAGCAGTTCTTC. Full variable domain (outside the CDR3, taken from reference TRBV19 and TRBJ2-1): DGGITQSPKYLFRKEGQNVTLSCEQNLNHDAMYWYRQDPGQGLRLIYYSQIVNDFQKGDIAEGYSVSREKKESFPLTVTSAQKNPTAFYLCASSFDRVSYNEQFFGPGTRLTVL.

This clone was counted a single time. The gene calls are TRBV29-1 and TRBJ1-1, with TRBD1 identical over 7 bases. Looked up from germline, CDR1 is SQVTM and CDR2 is ANQGSEA. With 6 bases clipped from V and 6 bases from J, the junction kept 7 bases outside the gene matches. The CDR3 is 12 amino acids. As DNA, the CDR3 is TGCAGCGTCAGGGGGGGGGAGGCTGAAGCTTTCTTT. Protein: CSVRGGEAEAFF.

The chain links TRBV10-3 to TRBJ2-1; D gene unclear. CDR3 length equals 16 residues. V was trimmed by 10 bases and J by 3 bases, leaving 22 bases between them. Germline V gives CDR1 ENHRY, CDR2 SYGVKD. The CDR3 nucleotides are TGTGCCAGTCAAAACCTAGGTATAGGAAACTACAATGAGCAGTTCTTC. As protein: CASQNLGIGNYNEQFF.

The rearrangement uses TRBV29-1 and TRBJ2-3; weak D call: TRBD1 (6 bases). The germline V gene encodes CDR1 SQVTM and CDR2 ANQGSEA. V lost 4 bases to trimming and J lost 3 bases, with 17 bases between them. CDR3 size: 15 residues. CDR3 protein: CSVAGGGQGTDTQYF. For the CDR3, the DNA is TGCAGCGTTGCTGGCGGCGGGCAGGGGACAGATACGCAGTATTTT.

The chain recombines TRBV29-1 with TRBJ2-1; 12 bases match TRBD2. Trimming at V came to 6 bases and at J to 8 bases, leaving 5 bases not matched to a gene. Germline V gene sequence: CDR1 SQVTM, CDR2 ANQGSEA. This CDR3 has 13 amino acids. Written as DNA, the CDR3 is TGCAGCGTGACAAGACTAGCGGGGGATGAGCAGTTCTTC. Its protein product is CSVTRLAGDEQFF.

This clone has just a few counts. This chain links TRBV18 with TRBJ2-7, with 10 bases lining up with TRBD1. The germline gives CDR1 KGHSH, CDR2 LQKENI. The CDR3 spans 14 residues. The ends lost 2 bases at V and 6 bases at J; junction bases unmatched: 4. CDR3 protein: CASSPGTGAVEQYF. CDR3 nucleotides: TGTGCCAGCTCACCAGGGACAGGGGCCGTCGAGCAGTACTTC.

CDR3 in DNA: TGCAGCGTTGATCAAGAGGCTCCCTATGGCTACACCTTC. It codes for CSVDQEAPYGYTF. This chain links TRBV29-1 with TRBJ1-2; D remains unclear. Germline V gene sequence: CDR1 SQVTM, CDR2 ANQGSEA. This CDR3 spans 13 amino acids. Trimming shortened V by 3 bases and J by 4 bases, and 12 bases separated the two germline ends.

The chain has TRBV27 and TRBJ1-1; D is unclear. Trimming removed 2 bases from V and 1 base from J, with 5 bases in between. Germline CDR1 MNHEY, CDR2 SMNVEV (reference sequence). The CDR3 runs to 13 residues. Here the CDR3 reads CASSLKPNTEAFF. In DNA form, the CDR3 reads TGTGCCAGCAGTTTAAAGCCGAACACTGAAGCTTTCTTT.

The chain carries TRBV2 and TRBJ2-3; D might be TRBD2 (7 bases). Germline V gene lookup returns CDR1 SNHLY and CDR2 FYNNEI. V was clipped by 6 bases and J by 4 bases, with 17 bases between them. CDR3 length equals 15 residues. DNA for the CDR3: TGTGCCAGCAGGACCGGGGTAGGGGGGGCAGATACGCAGTATTTT. Protein product: CASRTGVGGADTQYF.

V usage is TRBV19 and J usage is TRBJ2-2, with 13 bases that match TRBD2. Germline V lookup: CDR1 LNHDA, CDR2 SQIVND (reference sequence). The CDR3 spans 17 residues. Germline trimming cut 6 bases from V and 6 bases from J; bases unmatched to any gene: 10. CDR3 region: CASRQGLAGKLAGELFF. The CDR3 DNA sequence: TGTGCCAGTAGACAGGGACTAGCGGGAAAGTTGGCCGGGGAGCTGTTTTTT.

The J gene is TRBJ2-7, the V gene TRBV25-1, with TRBD1 matching 7 bases. Germline CDR1 is MGHDK and CDR2 is SYGVNS. The CDR3 totals 16 residues. After removal of 6 bases from V and 3 bases from J, the junction contained 14 bases not matched to a gene. The CDR3 region is CASSPARTGTDYEQYF. CDR3 bases: TGTGCCAGCAGCCCTGCGAGGACCGGGACAGACTACGAGCAGTACTTC.